A single sample is the source of the 30 T cell receptor beta chains below, sequenced in a study of blood T cells in healthy people across ages. PCR was performed a second time for 7 to 11 cycles using a sample-barcoded 5' primer and a J-beta primer mix. TCRdb itself ran the 5' RACE reads through MiXCR, one entry per CDR3 protein. The sample lists 1.4 million to 1.5 million distinct CDR3 sequences; roughly 40% were seen once. Sequences were obtained from blood. The receptors derive from a woman under 30 in good health.

This clonotype was observed many times. This chain joins TRBV28 and TRBJ2-1; D gene ambiguous. The CDR3 extends over 11 amino acids. Trimming took 3 bases from V and 5 from J, leaving 2 bases between them. Germline assignment: CDR1 MDHEN and CDR2 SYDVKM. In nucleotides, the CDR3 is TGTGCCAGCAGTTTCCACAATGAGCAGTTCTTC. Its protein is CASSFHNEQFF.

This chain uses TRBV5-1 with TRBJ2-1; 10 nucleotides align to TRBD1. V was pared by 0 bases and J by 5 bases, with 8 bases of the junction left unmatched. There are 17 residues in the CDR3. Germline assignment: CDR1 SGHRS and CDR2 YFSETQ. The CDR3 DNA reads as TGCGCCAGCAGCTTGGATCGTTGGACAGGGGGAGACAATGAGCAGTTCTTC. It is translated as CASSLDRWTGGDNEQFF.

As DNA, the CDR3 is TGTGCCACCAGCCCACCCTACCGGGACCAAGGGCATTCTTATGAGCAGTTCTTC. Translating gives CATSPPYRDQGHSYEQFF. The chain joins TRBV15 to TRBJ2-1; perhaps D is TRBD1 or TRBD2 (5 bases each). The ends were cut back, 5 bases at V and 8 bases at J, with 28 bases in the middle. The CDR3 spans 18 residues. Germline assignment: CDR1 LNHNV and CDR2 YYDKDF (reference sequence).

The V gene is TRBV30, the J gene TRBJ2-7, with 13 bases that match TRBD2. This CDR3 spans 15 amino acids. V dropped 3 bases and J dropped 2; count of bases not matched to a gene: 4. CDR1 and CDR2 (germline): GTSNPN, SVGIG (reference sequence). For the CDR3, the DNA is TGTGCCTGGAGCACCGGGACTAGCGGGACCTACGAGCAGTACTTC. Encoded protein: CAWSTGTSGTYEQYF.

V gene TRBV20-1 combines with J gene TRBJ1-1; no firm D call. Germline CDR1 reads DFQATT; CDR2 reads SNEGSKA (reference sequence). The ends were cut back, 3 bases at V and 4 bases at J, with 18 bases in the middle. The CDR3 consists of 15 residues. The CDR3 here is CSAREASRAFTEAFF. The CDR3 coding sequence is TGCAGTGCTAGGGAAGCCTCCCGGGCCTTCACTGAAGCTTTCTTT.

The rearrangement links TRBV7-2 to TRBJ2-1; TRBD2 matches at 8 bases. The CDR3 totals 15 residues. V dropped 1 base and J dropped 9; count of bases not matched to a gene: 8. Looked up from germline, CDR1 is SGHTA and CDR2 is FQGNSA. CDR3 coding DNA: TGTGCCAGCAGCTTAGGGAGAACTAGCGGTCGTGAGCAGTTCTTC. Amino acids: CASSLGRTSGREQFF.

For the CDR3, the DNA is TGCGCCAGCAGCTGGCAAACCGGGACTAGGGGGAATGAGCAGTTCTTC. It specifies CASSWQTGTRGNEQFF. This chain uses TRBV4-1 with TRBJ2-1, with 8 bases identical to TRBD2. From germline, CDR1 is MGHRA and CDR2 YSYEKL. The CDR3 has 16 residues. V lost 5 bases, J lost 7 bases, and 13 bases stayed unmatched.

The gene calls are TRBV28 and TRBJ2-6, with no clear D. The CDR3 covers 16 residues. Germline CDR1 MDHEN, CDR2 SYDVKM. Trimming left V 8 bases short and J 0 bases short, with 14 bases between. The CDR3 loop reads CASGYSVSSGANVLTF. The CDR3 coding sequence is TGTGCCAGCGGGTACAGCGTGAGCTCTGGGGCCAACGTCCTGACTTTC.

J is TRBJ2-7 and V is TRBV12-3 or TRBV12-4; tentative D call: TRBD1 (5 bases). The CDR3 covers 13 residues. V gave up 3 bases and J gave up 6 bases, with 12 bases separating them. The DNA for the CDR3 is TGTGCCAGCAGTTTCGTTCAGGGTTCCGAGCAGTACTTC. It specifies CASSFVQGSEQYF.

The rearrangement links TRBV7-8 to TRBJ1-6, with D maybe TRBD1 (5 bases). CDR3 length: 13 residues. Germline CDR1 and CDR2: SGHVS and FQNEAQ. V was pared by 5 bases and J by 13 bases, with 15 bases between. CDR3 sequence reads: CASSDVLRGPLHF. CDR3 sequence (DNA): TGTGCCAGCAGCGACGTTCTCCGGGGGCCCCTCCACTTT.

As regards this clonotype: This may be a read error, as it is one base from a much larger clone. J is TRBJ2-4 and V is TRBV11-2, with D hard to call. TRBJ2-5 matches the DNA end more closely, so the J call is doubtful. Germline CDR1 is SGHAT and CDR2 is FQNNGV. CDR3 length: 12 amino acids. The CDR3 reads CASSLVLQTQYF. DNA for the CDR3: TGTGCCAGCAGCTTAGTCCTTCAGACCCAGTACTTC.

This clonotype occurred a few times. The gene calls are TRBV27 and TRBJ2-7; D might be TRBD1 (5 bases). Germline V CDR1 and CDR2: MNHEY, SMNVEV (reference sequence). This CDR3 has 17 residues. V shed 5 bases and J shed 0 bases, with 20 bases lying between them. CDR3 protein: CASSSLQGHDNSYEQYF. CDR3 coding DNA: TGTGCCAGCAGTAGTCTCCAAGGACATGACAACTCCTACGAGCAGTACTTC.

J is TRBJ2-5 and V is TRBV24-1; TRBD1 matches at 7 bases. The last part of the DNA fits TRBJ2-7 better; the J call may be wrong. Germline CDR1 KGHDR, CDR2 SFDVKD. The CDR3 is made up of 13 amino acids. In nucleotides, the CDR3 is TGTGCCACCAGTGATTACAGGGGTGGCGAGCAGTACTTC. It yields the protein CATSDYRGGEQYF.

This clonotype was counted between two and nine times. This rearrangement joins TRBV4-1 to TRBJ2-3; D is undetermined. CDR3 length: 15 residues. Germline V lookup: CDR1 MGHRA, CDR2 YSYEKL. V was shortened by 1 base and J by 0 bases, with 8 bases between the two germline ends. Written as DNA, the CDR3 is TGCGCCAGCAGCCAAGGGCCCCCAAGCACAGATACGCAGTATTTT. Its translation is CASSQGPPSTDTQYF.

This chain connects TRBV2 to TRBJ2-4; TRBD2 aligns across 15 bases. In germline, CDR1 is SNHLY, CDR2 FYNNEI. V was pared by 2 bases and J by 5 bases, with 4 bases of the junction left unmatched. This CDR3 region has 17 residues. The CDR3 reads CASSELGTSGRQNIQYF. The CDR3 DNA sequence: TGTGCCAGCAGTGAATTGGGGACTAGCGGGAGGCAAAACATTCAGTACTTC.

This sequence joins TRBV7-8 and TRBJ2-2; TRBD1 aligns across 9 bases. The germline V gene encodes CDR1 SGHVS and CDR2 FQNEAQ. The CDR3 is 16 amino acids. With 1 base clipped from V and 5 bases from J, the junction kept 5 bases outside the gene matches. The CDR3 protein is CASSLETGGWTGELFF. The CDR3 DNA is TGTGCCAGCAGCTTAGAGACAGGGGGATGGACCGGGGAGCTGTTTTTT.

The CDR3 sequence is CASSEYFEVTGDGYTF. CDR3 nucleotide sequence: TGTGCCAGCAGTGAATATTTTGAAGTGACGGGAGATGGCTACACCTTC. The V and J genes are TRBV25-1 and TRBJ1-2; D not certain. Deletions cut 0 bases from V and 6 bases from J, with 17 bases between. Germline lookup yields CDR1 MGHDK and CDR2 SYGVNS. CDR3 length: 16 residues.

CDR3: CASGRWAGPATNEKLFF. In DNA form, the CDR3 reads TGTGCCAGCGGACGATGGGCAGGGCCTGCAACTAATGAAAAACTGTTTTTT. The chain combines TRBV9 with TRBJ1-4, with D perhaps TRBD1 (5 bases). V lost 7 bases to trimming and J lost 0 bases, with 19 bases between them. Germline V gene sequence: CDR1 SGDLS, CDR2 YYNGEE. This CDR3 spans 17 amino acids.

The chain links TRBV28 to TRBJ2-5, with 9 bases lining up with TRBD1. CDR1 and CDR2 from the germline V gene are MDHEN and SYDVKM. J lost 3 bases, V lost 5 bases, and 10 bases had no gene match. The CDR3 consists of 16 residues. The chain's CDR3 is CASSPDPGTGKETQYF. In DNA, the CDR3 is TGTGCCAGCAGTCCCGACCCAGGGACAGGGAAAGAGACCCAGTACTTC.

The chain has TRBV6-1 and TRBJ2-1; TRBD1 matches 7 bases. The CDR3 covers 16 residues. V dropped 5 bases and J dropped 2; count of bases not matched to a gene: 9. Per the germline V gene, CDR1 is MNHNS and CDR2 is SASEGT. CDR3 DNA: TGTGCCAGCAGTACAACCCCGGGACAGACCTACAATGAGCAGTTCTTC. As protein: CASSTTPGQTYNEQFF.

The V and J genes are TRBV3-1 and TRBJ2-3; D not resolved. Germline V gene data show CDR1 as LGHDT and CDR2 as YNNKEL (reference sequence). With 1 base removed from V and 0 bases from J, the gap between germline ends came to 14 bases. The CDR3 sequence is 17 residues long. This chain's CDR3 is CASSQAGLVRSTDTQYF. The CDR3 coding sequence is TGTGCCAGCAGCCAAGCTGGGCTAGTAAGAAGCACAGATACGCAGTATTTT.

The CDR3 loop is CASTVANYGYTF. The CDR3 DNA follows: TGTGCCAGCACAGTGGCTAACTATGGCTACACCTTC. This chain joins TRBV6-5 and TRBJ1-2; D not resolved. This CDR3 has 12 amino acids. Germline V CDR1 and CDR2: MNHEY, SVGAGI. V lost 7 bases and J lost 0, with 6 bases in between.

This chain connects TRBV7-9 to TRBJ2-7; TRBD2 is a possible D gene (5 bases). V was cut by 6 bases and J by 2 bases, with 11 bases left in between. CDR3 length: 13 amino acids. The germline CDR1 and CDR2 sequences are SEHNR and FQNEAQ (reference sequence). CDR3 DNA: TGTGCCAGCAGGCTTAACGGGGCCTACGAGCAGTACTTC. Translating it yields CASRLNGAYEQYF. The full variable domain, rest sourced from reference TRBV7-9 and TRBJ2-7, is DTGVSQNPRHKITKRGQNVTFRCDPISEHNRLYWYRQTLGQGPEFLTYFQNEAQLEKSRLLSDRFSAERPKGSFSTLEIQRTEQGDSAMYLCASRLNGAYEQYFGPGTRLTVT.

This sequence joins TRBV5-1 and TRBJ1-6; possible D gene TRBD1, 5 bases. Germline-derived CDR1 and CDR2 are SGHRS and YFSETQ. Trimming removed 2 bases at V and 8 bases at J, with 14 bases between. The CDR3 runs 15 residues. The CDR3 coding sequence is TGCGCCAGCAGCTTTGAATCACAGGTGGATTCACCCCTCCACTTT. Translation: CASSFESQVDSPLHF.

V gene TRBV7-2 combines with J gene TRBJ2-5; the D gene is possibly TRBD2 (7 bases). The CDR3 totals 14 residues. Deletions cut 6 bases from V and 1 base from J, with 12 bases between. CDR1 is SGHTA and CDR2 is FQGNSA in the germline V gene. CDR3 in amino acids: CASRGGGLQETQYF. The CDR3 DNA reads TGTGCCAGCAGGGGCGGGGGCCTCCAAGAGACCCAGTACTTC.

The V call is TRBV20-1, the J call TRBJ1-4; 10 nucleotides line up with TRBD1. V dropped 5 bases and J dropped 5; count of bases not matched to a gene: 2. The V gene's germline CDR1 is DFQATT and CDR2 SNEGSKA (reference sequence). This CDR3 has 13 residues. CDR3 protein: CSAWDRGNEKLFF. The CDR3 DNA sequence: TGCAGTGCTTGGGACAGGGGAAATGAAAAACTGTTTTTT.

This clonotype was picked up a small number of times. The chain couples TRBV7-9 to TRBJ1-1, with TRBD1 matching over 10 bases. Germline V gene lookup returns CDR1 SEHNR and CDR2 FQNEAQ (reference sequence). V lost 3 bases, J lost 1 base, and 8 bases stayed unmatched. This CDR3 has 17 amino acids. The CDR3 loop is CASSLGSGQGGNTEAFF. The CDR3 bases are TGTGCCAGCAGCTTGGGATCCGGACAGGGGGGGAACACTGAAGCTTTCTTT.

Points on this clonotype: One end of the junction is discordant with germline, which a read error may explain. The rearrangement joins TRBV5-5 to TRBJ2-5; 10 nucleotides align to TRBD2. Germline V gene lookup returns CDR1 SGHKS and CDR2 YYEKEE (reference sequence). The CDR3 runs to 17 residues. CDR3: CASSIGLAERGQEAQYF. DNA for the CDR3: TGTGCCAGCAGCATTGGACTAGCGGAAAGAGGCCAAGAGGCCCAGTACTTC.

This clonotype was observed a handful of times. The chain uses TRBV29-1 and TRBJ1-6; D uncertain. The CDR3 totals 12 residues. Trimming removed 7 bases at V and 9 bases at J, with 13 bases between. The germline CDR1 and CDR2 sequences are SQVTM and ANQGSEA. As DNA, the CDR3 is TGCAGCGCCGGGGATTTTGGTTCACCCCTCCACTTT. Amino acid sequence: CSAGDFGSPLHF.

This chain links TRBV27 with TRBJ2-1; TRBD2 might be the D (5 bases). The last part of the DNA fits TRBJ2-7 better; the J call may be wrong. The CDR3 consists of 14 residues. Germline V gene lookup returns CDR1 MNHEY and CDR2 SMNVEV (reference sequence). The CDR3 protein is CASRLVILNNEQYF. The CDR3 bases are TGTGCCAGCAGACTAGTTATCTTGAACAATGAGCAGTACTTC.